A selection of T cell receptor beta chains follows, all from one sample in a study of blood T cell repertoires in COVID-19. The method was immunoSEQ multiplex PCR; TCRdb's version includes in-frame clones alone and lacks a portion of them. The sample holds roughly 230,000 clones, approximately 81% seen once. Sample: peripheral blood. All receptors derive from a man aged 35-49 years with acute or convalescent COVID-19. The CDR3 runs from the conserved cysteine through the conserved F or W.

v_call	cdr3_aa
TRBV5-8	CASSLAGGNYGYTF
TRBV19	CASRFSGANYGYTF
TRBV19	CASSVLAGDITDTQYF
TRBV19	CASSISEGGGYGYTF
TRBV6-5	CASMTDLDTGELFF
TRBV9	CASSVARGDHTF
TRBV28	CASSLEGQNYGYTF
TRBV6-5	CASRPGTGEGYTF
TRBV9	CASSVGDRGYEQYF
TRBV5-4	CASSLHPGSGNTIYF
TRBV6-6	CASSMGQGYEQYF
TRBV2	CASRKTGARTDTQYF
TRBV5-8	CASSPRQNYGYTF
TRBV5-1	CASNSGGPQETQYF
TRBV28	CAGQGQLGEKLFF
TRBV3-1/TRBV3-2	CASSRRGEQFF
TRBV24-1	CATSEQGRPGELFF
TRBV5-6	CASSLGSRSNYGYTF
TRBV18	CASSPQDWSSGNTIYF
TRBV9	CASSVDGGTGNTIYF
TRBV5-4	CASSLDRGGTEAFF
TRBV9	CASSSAQGHYGYTF
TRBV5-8	CASSSNSGGTVGGGYTF
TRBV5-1	CASSLASTGLYTEAFF
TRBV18	CASSPSDSPNYGYTF
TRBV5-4	CASSPSTDTQYF
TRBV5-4	CASSAGAGELFF
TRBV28	CASTAGSYEQYF
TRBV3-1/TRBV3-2	CASSYTHQGNEQFF
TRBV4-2	CASSQDPRGETQYF
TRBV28	CASSSGQVKGERQPQHF
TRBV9	CASSPQGTGSYEQYF
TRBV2	CASRPGGGPETQYF
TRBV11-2	CASSFRTSLNTEAFF
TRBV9	CASSVGPGGYTF
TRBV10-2	CASTGGQTQYF
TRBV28	CASSFRDRVRMEDQPQHF
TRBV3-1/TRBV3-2	CASSQSLKQGRNNEKLFF
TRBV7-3	CASSATGFGVRAFF
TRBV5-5	CASSYGQAVDTEAFF
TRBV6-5	CASSSRGGQGGYGYTF
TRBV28	CASSFRQGIRGYTF
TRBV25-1	CASRTGTGAYEQYF
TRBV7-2	CASRFRGGSNNEQFF
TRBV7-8	CASSFAQSNSPLHF
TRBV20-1	CRAPVGTEAFF
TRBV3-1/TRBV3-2	CASSPRGGLTDTQYF
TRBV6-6	CASSSSFVDGYTF
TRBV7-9	CASSLYGGQDTEAFF
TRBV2	CASMEGNQETQYF